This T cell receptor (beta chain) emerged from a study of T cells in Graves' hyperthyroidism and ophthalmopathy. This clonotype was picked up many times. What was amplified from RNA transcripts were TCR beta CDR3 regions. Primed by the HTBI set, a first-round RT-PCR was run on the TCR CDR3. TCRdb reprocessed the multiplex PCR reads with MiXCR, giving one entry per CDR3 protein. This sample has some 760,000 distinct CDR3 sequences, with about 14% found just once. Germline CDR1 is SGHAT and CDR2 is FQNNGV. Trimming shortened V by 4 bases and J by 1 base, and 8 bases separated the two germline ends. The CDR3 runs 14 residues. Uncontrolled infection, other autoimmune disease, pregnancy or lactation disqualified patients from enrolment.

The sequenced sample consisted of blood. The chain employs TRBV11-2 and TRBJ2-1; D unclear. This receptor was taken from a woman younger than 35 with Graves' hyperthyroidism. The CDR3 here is CASSSDGSYNEQFF. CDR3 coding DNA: TGTGCCAGCAGCTCGGACGGTTCCTACAATGAGCAGTTCTTC. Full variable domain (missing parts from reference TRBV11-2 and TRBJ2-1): EAGVAQSPRYKIIEKRQSVAFWCNPISGHATLYWYQQILGQGPKLLIQFQNNGVVDDSQLPKDRFSAERLKGVDSTLKIQPAKLEDSAVYLCASSSDGSYNEQFFGPGTRLTVL.